This T cell receptor (beta chain) derives from a study of cytomegalovirus exposure and HLA in healthy donors. As for the study in general: As an earlier analysis found, about 190 million T cells yielded over 95 million unique TCR beta sequences. Study-level points and caveats: TCR beta sequences reportedly predicted most subjects' HLA-A and HLA-B alleles accurately. An analysis that came later showed most CMV-associated TCR beta chains appearing HLA-restricted. In a later analysis, common viral pathogens appeared linked to several of the most significant clusters.

Looked up from germline, CDR1 is GTSNPN and CDR2 is SVGIG (reference sequence). This CDR3 has 16 amino acids. V dropped 2 bases and J dropped 4 bases, with 15 bases sitting between them. PCR was performed using 60 Vbeta and 13 Jbeta primers. Repertoires were generated with immunoSEQ multiplex PCR, while TCRdb's copy carries only in-frame clones and drops some. This table holds 65,000 to 85,000 clones, 79% found once. Of note for this clone: Antigen unknown.

The clonotype originates from a woman aged 40 to 50 in good health and CMV-seropositive. Sequenced sample: PBMCs. This chain uses TRBV30 with TRBJ1-6; possible D gene TRBD1, 6 bases. The CDR3 region is CAWSTRTATYNSPLHF. In DNA form, the CDR3 reads TGTGCCTGGAGTACTCGGACAGCGACATATAATTCACCCCTCCACTTT.